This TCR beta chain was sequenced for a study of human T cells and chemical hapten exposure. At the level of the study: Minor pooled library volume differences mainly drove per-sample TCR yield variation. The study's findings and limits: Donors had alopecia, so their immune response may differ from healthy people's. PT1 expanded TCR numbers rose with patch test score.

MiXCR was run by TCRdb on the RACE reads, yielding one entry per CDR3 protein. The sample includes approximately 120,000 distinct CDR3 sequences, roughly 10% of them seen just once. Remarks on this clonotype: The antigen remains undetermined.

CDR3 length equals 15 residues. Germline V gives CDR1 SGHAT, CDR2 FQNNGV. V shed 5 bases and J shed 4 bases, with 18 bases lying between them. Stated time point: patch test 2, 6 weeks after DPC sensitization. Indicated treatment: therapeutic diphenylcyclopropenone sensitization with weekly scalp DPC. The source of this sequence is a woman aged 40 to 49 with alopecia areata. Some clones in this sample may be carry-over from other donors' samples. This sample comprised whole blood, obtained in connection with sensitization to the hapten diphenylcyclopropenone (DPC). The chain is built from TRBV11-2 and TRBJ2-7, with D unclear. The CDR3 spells CASSTRVTDVYEQYF. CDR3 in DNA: TGTGCCAGCAGCACCCGGGTTACGGACGTTTACGAGCAGTACTTC.